What follows are 12 T cell receptor beta chains derived from one specimen sequenced in a study of beta chain features in type 1 diabetes. As every portion of the isolated RNA was reverse transcribed, the sequencing read expressed TCRB transcripts. The table came from immunoSEQ multiplex PCR; TCRdb's copy has only in-frame clones and leaves some out. The repertoire has roughly 500,000 clones, 25% to 35% of them found once; the top ten carry 0.05% to 0.065%. Sequenced: naive CD4+ T cells from blood. All receptors come from a man aged 18 to 35 in good health.

This clone has just a few counts. Germline is not matched at one junction end, which may reflect a read error. The rearrangement uses TRBV7-7 and TRBJ2-5, with D perhaps TRBD1 (5 bases). This CDR3 comprises 13 residues. Germline CDR1 reads SSHAT; CDR2 reads FNYEAQ (reference sequence). The CDR3 here is CASSPSGKETQYF. For the CDR3, the DNA is TGTGCTAGCAGTCCTTCAGGGAAAGAGACCCAGTACTTC.

The J gene is TRBJ2-2, the V gene TRBV28, with D hard to call. V was clipped by 5 bases and J by 1 base, with 14 bases between them. This CDR3 is 16 amino acids long. Germline values: CDR1 MDHEN, CDR2 SYDVKM. The CDR3 DNA sequence: TGTGCCAGCAGTCTCCTCGCCGTTCGGAACACCGGGGAGCTGTTTTTT. Translating gives CASSLLAVRNTGELFF.

There are a few counts of this clone. The rearrangement links TRBV30 to TRBJ2-3; D call uncertain. The CDR3 covers 15 residues. CDR1 GTSNPN and CDR2 SVGIG come from the germline V gene (reference sequence). Deletions cut 4 bases from V and 0 bases from J, with 14 bases between. In nucleotides, the CDR3 is TGTGCCTGGACTTTCTGGGATGCGAGCACAGATACGCAGTATTTT. Encoded protein: CAWTFWDASTDTQYF.

This clone was detected only a few times. The J gene is TRBJ2-7, the V gene TRBV7-2; 7 nucleotides align to TRBD1. The CDR3 length is 14 residues. CDR1 is SGHTA, CDR2 FQGNSA, per germline. V trimming: 4 bases; J trimming: 0 bases; junction bases outside the gene matches: 3. The CDR3, as DNA: TGTGCCAGCAGCTCCCGGACAGGCTCCTACGAGCAGTACTTC. Its translation is CASSSRTGSYEQYF.

The rearrangement joins TRBV12-5 to TRBJ2-4; TRBD1 is a possible D gene (6 bases). Trimming removed 9 bases at V and 7 bases at J, with 13 bases between. Germline-derived CDR1 and CDR2 are LGHNT and FRNRAP. CDR3 length equals 12 residues. DNA for the CDR3: TGTGCTAGCAAGGACAGTTTTAACATTCAGTACTTC. Translation gives CASKDSFNIQYF.

The chain uses TRBV5-1 and TRBJ2-1, with TRBD2 matching over 9 bases. After removal of 0 bases from V and 9 bases from J, the junction contained 7 bases not matched to a gene. The CDR3 has 15 amino acids. Germline CDR1 SGHRS, CDR2 YFSETQ. In DNA, the CDR3 is TGCGCCAGCAGCTTGGGGATAGCGGGAGACGGTGAGCAGTTCTTC. It encodes CASSLGIAGDGEQFF.

This clone was detected only a few times. The rearrangement uses TRBV15 and TRBJ1-2; tentatively, D is TRBD1 (5 bases). Germline CDR1 is LNHNV and CDR2 is YYDKDF (reference sequence). This CDR3 comprises 13 residues. V lost 6 bases to trimming and J lost 4 bases, with 12 bases between them. CDR3 coding DNA: TGTGCCACCAGGGACTCTGGGGGCTATGGCTACACCTTC. Residues: CATRDSGGYGYTF.

This clone was counted a few times. V is TRBV15 and J is TRBJ2-6, with 7 bases that match TRBD2. CDR1 and CDR2 (germline): LNHNV, YYDKDF (reference sequence). With V trimmed by 8 bases and J by 0 bases, 10 bases remained unmatched. CDR3 size: 17 residues. CDR3 nucleotide sequence: TGTGCCACCGTCCCGGGACTACCGAACTCTGGGGCCAACGTCCTGACTTTC. It yields the protein CATVPGLPNSGANVLTF. The variable domain in full, with the rest retrieved from reference TRBV15 and TRBJ2-6, is DAMVIQNPRYQVTQFGKPVTLSCSQTLNHNVMYWYQQKSSQAPKLLFHYYDKDFNNEADTPDNFQSRRPNTSFCFLDIRSPGLGDTAMYLCATVPGLPNSGANVLTFGAGSRLTVL.

The chain is built from TRBV7-2 and TRBJ2-3; the match to TRBD2 covers 11 bases. Per the germline V gene, CDR1 is SGHTA and CDR2 is FQGNSA. The J segment lost 5 bases and the V segment lost 1 base, leaving 8 bases of the junction unmatched. The length of the CDR3 is 17 residues. The DNA for the CDR3 is TGTGCCAGCAGCTTAGGATTAGCGGGAGGGCTGGGAGATACGCAGTATTTT. This codes for CASSLGLAGGLGDTQYF. The full variable domain, rest sourced from reference TRBV7-2 and TRBJ2-3, is GAGVSQSPSNKVTEKGKDVELRCDPISGHTALYWYRQSLGQGLEFLIYFQGNSAPDKSGLPSDRFSAERTGGSVSTLTIQRTQQEDSAVYLCASSLGLAGGLGDTQYFGPGTRLTVL.

This clone has just a few counts. The chain recombines TRBV29-1 with TRBJ2-1, with 9 bases matching TRBD1. CDR1 is SQVTM, CDR2 ANQGSEA, per germline. V was pared by 0 bases and J by 6 bases, with 6 bases of the junction left unmatched. The CDR3 contains 15 residues. CDR3 bases: TGCAGCGTTGAAGATCGGGACAGGGTTGTCAATGAGCAGTTCTTC. Amino acids: CSVEDRDRVVNEQFF.

This clone was seen only a few times. This chain connects TRBV7-9 to TRBJ2-7, with D perhaps TRBD2 (6 bases). V was clipped by 5 bases and J by 4 bases, with 12 bases between them. The CDR3 consists of 13 residues. Germline CDR1 and CDR2: SEHNR and FQNEAQ (reference sequence). The CDR3 here is CASSLGSTYEQYF. CDR3 bases: TGTGCCAGCAGCCTCGGGAGTACATACGAGCAGTACTTC.

The CDR3 bases are TGCAGCGTCGCGACTAGCTCCGAGCAGTACTTC. Encoded protein: CSVATSSEQYF. The chain couples TRBV29-1 to TRBJ2-5, with TRBD2 matching over 7 bases. Judging by the DNA end, TRBJ2-7 fits better; the J call may be wrong. Germline lookup yields CDR1 SQVTM and CDR2 ANQGSEA. The CDR3 has 11 residues.